The 31 T cell receptor beta chains below all came from one sample that was sequenced in a study of T cells after somatic rescue of genetic block. Clones were read by immunoSEQ multiplex PCR, and TCRdb kept only the in-frame ones, dropping some. The sample includes approximately 100,000 clones, just under 90% of them seen just once. Source material: peripheral blood mononuclear cells (PBMCs). These receptors came from a woman under 30.

The DNA of the CDR3 is TGCGCCAGCAGCTTGTCAGGGGCGGGTCAAGAGACCCAGTACTTC. It translates to CASSLSGAGQETQYF. The chain recombines TRBV5-1 with TRBJ2-5; the D gene is possibly TRBD1 (6 bases). The CDR3 consists of 15 residues. Looked up from germline, CDR1 is SGHRS and CDR2 is YFSETQ. V dropped 1 base and J dropped 2 bases, with 12 bases sitting between them.

The chain combines TRBV6-5 with TRBJ2-2, with no clear D. The V gene lost 10 bases and the J gene lost 5 bases, with 17 bases spanning the gap. CDR1 and CDR2 from the germline V gene are MNHEY and SVGAGI. This CDR3 is built from 14 residues. The CDR3 sequence: CAIGRYSRTGELFF. CDR3 nucleotides: TGTGCCATCGGTAGGTATTCTAGGACCGGGGAGCTGTTTTTT.

The chain uses TRBV5-1 and TRBJ1-2, with a weak D call TRBD1 (5 bases). CDR3 length: 12 amino acids. The ends were cut back, 0 bases at V and 5 bases at J, with 5 bases in the middle. Germline V gene lookup returns CDR1 SGHRS and CDR2 YFSETQ. The DNA of the CDR3 is TGCGCCAGCAGCTTGGAGGGGTATGGCTACACCTTC. This codes for CASSLEGYGYTF.

A remark on this clone: This same CDR3 is encoded by further DNA sequences in the sample. This chain connects TRBV28 to TRBJ1-1; the D gene is possibly TRBD1 (6 bases). The CDR3 has 14 amino acids. From germline, CDR1 is MDHEN and CDR2 SYDVKM. V lost 3 bases and J lost 0, with 8 bases in between. DNA for the CDR3: TGTGCCAGCAGTTTTCGGGGGCTGAACACTGAAGCTTTCTTT. It translates to CASSFRGLNTEAFF.

This clone has a single count. The chain carries TRBV28 and TRBJ1-2; possible D gene TRBD1, 5 bases. This CDR3 is built from 15 residues. V was cut by 6 bases and J by 2 bases, with 16 bases left in between. Germline V CDR1 and CDR2: MDHEN, SYDVKM. The CDR3 loop is CASREDTLLNYGYTF. The CDR3 region has the DNA TGTGCCAGCAGGGAGGACACCCTGCTAAACTATGGCTACACCTTC.

This chain's CDR3 is CASSESIAGGGTDTQYF. As DNA, the CDR3 is TGTGCCAGCAGTGAATCGATTGCGGGAGGGGGGACAGATACGCAGTATTTT. This chain uses TRBV6-1 with TRBJ2-3; 9 nucleotides match TRBD2. There are 17 residues in the CDR3. Germline assignment: CDR1 MNHNS and CDR2 SASEGT. V trimming: 2 bases; J trimming: 3 bases; junction bases outside the gene matches: 9.

The DNA of the CDR3 is TGTGCCAGAAGCTTAGATAGCGGGAGGGACCTCTACAATGAGCAGTTCTTC. This codes for CARSLDSGRDLYNEQFF. This chain joins TRBV5-3 and TRBJ2-1; 11 bases match TRBD2. TRBV5-3 is assigned to the ORF class and has an uncertain function. J lost 3 bases, V lost 2 bases, and 7 bases had no gene match. This CDR3 is built from 17 residues.

The chain uses TRBV19 and TRBJ1-1; D is possibly TRBD1 (5 bases). The CDR3 totals 12 residues. The ends were cut back, 0 bases at V and 12 bases at J, with 11 bases in the middle. CDR1 is LNHDA, CDR2 SQIVND, per germline (reference sequence). DNA of the CDR3: TGTGCCAGTAGTATAGATTGGGCGGGACCTTTCTTT. Its protein product is CASSIDWAGPFF.

The chain has TRBV6-1 and TRBJ1-3; D call uncertain. The ends were cut back, 4 bases at V and 0 bases at J, with 10 bases in the middle. The germline V gene encodes CDR1 MNHNS and CDR2 SASEGT. CDR3 length: 15 residues. The CDR3 is CASSALQDSGNTIYF. The CDR3 nucleotides are TGTGCCAGCAGTGCGCTGCAGGACTCTGGAAACACCATATATTTT.

The rearrangement links TRBV10-3 to TRBJ2-1; no reliable D call. CDR1 and CDR2 (germline): ENHRY, SYGVKD. The CDR3 totals 15 residues. V lost 4 bases, J lost 2 bases, and 12 bases lay in between. The CDR3 reads CAISGIWRPYNEQFF. CDR3 coding DNA: TGTGCCATCAGTGGAATATGGCGTCCCTACAATGAGCAGTTCTTC.

The V call is TRBV7-2, the J call TRBJ2-1, with TRBD2 identical over 9 bases. With V trimmed by 4 bases and J by 4 bases, 5 bases remained unmatched. The CDR3 consists of 15 residues. CDR1 SGHTA and CDR2 FQGNSA come from the germline V gene. The chain's CDR3 is CASSWGLAEYNEQFF. The CDR3 bases are TGTGCCAGCAGCTGGGGACTAGCTGAGTACAATGAGCAGTTCTTC.

The chain couples TRBV5-1 to TRBJ2-7; D remains unclear. The V and J ends lost 4 bases and 0 bases respectively, with 11 bases between them. Germline V lookup: CDR1 SGHRS, CDR2 YFSETQ. The CDR3 covers 14 residues. This chain's CDR3 is CASSPDVVSYEQYF. As DNA, the CDR3 is TGCGCCAGCAGCCCGGATGTGGTCTCCTACGAGCAGTACTTC.

This clone was picked up many times. This rearrangement joins TRBV6-4 to TRBJ2-3, with D possibly matching TRBD1 (5 bases). The CDR3 consists of 15 residues. V was cut by 3 bases and J by 5 bases, with 15 bases left in between. Looked up from germline, CDR1 is MRHNA and CDR2 is SNTAGT. Here the CDR3 DNA reads TGTGCCAGCAGTGAAGACGCAGGGCGTGGAGATACGCAGTATTTT. This codes for CASSEDAGRGDTQYF.

The sample holds one count of this clone. The CDR3 here is CASSLSGSQLNEQFF. CDR3 coding DNA: TGCGCCAGCAGCTTGAGCGGGAGTCAACTCAATGAGCAGTTCTTC. J is TRBJ2-1 and V is TRBV5-1; 8 nucleotides match TRBD2. The CDR3 is 15 residues long. V trimming: 1 base; J trimming: 6 bases; junction bases outside the gene matches: 6. CDR1 SGHRS and CDR2 YFSETQ come from the germline V gene.

The J gene is TRBJ2-1, the V gene TRBV5-1, with D possibly TRBD1 on 5 matching bases. CDR3 length equals 17 residues. Deletions cut 4 bases from V and 0 bases from J, with 17 bases between. Germline V gives CDR1 SGHRS, CDR2 YFSETQ. The CDR3 loop reads CASSLKGPRGSYNEQFF. The CDR3 nucleotides read TGCGCCAGCAGCCTGAAGGGGCCTCGAGGCTCCTACAATGAGCAGTTCTTC.

J is TRBJ2-7 and V is TRBV19; D is perhaps TRBD2 (6 bases). CDR3 length equals 15 residues. Trimming cost V 7 bases and J 0 bases, with 16 bases left between them. CDR1 is LNHDA, CDR2 SQIVND, per germline (reference sequence). This chain's CDR3 is CASTSAAGPSYEQYF. DNA of the CDR3: TGTGCCAGTACCTCAGCAGCGGGCCCCTCCTACGAGCAGTACTTC.

The table lists this clone with a count of one. The chain recombines TRBV27 with TRBJ2-7; weak D call: TRBD1 (5 bases). CDR1 is MNHEY, CDR2 SMNVEV, per germline (reference sequence). This CDR3 spans 14 amino acids. Deletions cut 3 bases from V and 0 bases from J, with 9 bases between. This CDR3 is CASSLSGSSYEQYF. The CDR3 bases are TGTGCCAGCAGTTTGTCAGGGTCCTCCTACGAGCAGTACTTC.

V is TRBV7-8 and J is TRBJ2-1, with TRBD2 identical over 10 bases. The V and J ends lost 7 bases and 4 bases, in that order; junction bases with no gene match: 10. Germline CDR1 reads SGHVS; CDR2 reads FQNEAQ. The CDR3 totals 16 residues. In DNA form, the CDR3 reads TGTGCCAGCACCAGATTAGCGGGAGGCCTTTACAATGAGCAGTTCTTC. It yields the protein CASTRLAGGLYNEQFF.

V is TRBV27 and J is TRBJ1-1; TRBD1 is a possible D gene (6 bases). The length of the CDR3 is 14 residues. Germline V lookup: CDR1 MNHEY, CDR2 SMNVEV (reference sequence). Trimming cost V 3 bases and J 5 bases, with 13 bases left between them. CDR3 sequence (DNA): TGTGCCAGCAGTTTTAAATTGGGGGCGACTGAAGCTTTCTTT. Residues: CASSFKLGATEAFF.

This chain uses TRBV29-1 with TRBJ2-1; 7 positions match TRBD1. The CDR3 contains 14 residues. Germline CDR1 is SQVTM and CDR2 is ANQGSEA. V was pared by 4 bases and J by 2 bases, with 5 bases of the junction left unmatched. The CDR3 sequence is CSVVGTVTYNEQFF. Here the CDR3 DNA reads TGCAGCGTTGTGGGGACAGTCACCTACAATGAGCAGTTCTTC.

The J gene is TRBJ1-2, the V gene TRBV7-9; maybe TRBD1 (5 bases). V lost 5 bases, J lost 0 bases, and 13 bases lay in between. This CDR3 has 15 amino acids. Germline CDR1 SEHNR, CDR2 FQNEAQ (reference sequence). CDR3 residues: CASSPGRDTNYGYTF. CDR3 nucleotides: TGTGCCAGCAGCCCAGGGAGGGATACTAACTATGGCTACACCTTC.

This clone was found a few times. The gene calls are TRBV10-3 and TRBJ1-1; D uncertain. V lost 4 bases to trimming and J lost 3 bases, with 12 bases between them. Germline V gene lookup returns CDR1 ENHRY and CDR2 SYGVKD. CDR3 length: 14 amino acids. The CDR3 loop is CAISAEGPDTEAFF. Here the CDR3 DNA reads TGTGCCATCAGTGCGGAGGGTCCAGACACTGAAGCTTTCTTT.

This clone was recorded only once. The chain uses TRBV15 and TRBJ1-1; the match to TRBD1 covers 7 bases. The length of the CDR3 is 13 residues. The V gene end was trimmed by 5 bases and the J gene end by 3 bases; junction bases not matched to a gene: 3. Germline assignment: CDR1 LNHNV and CDR2 YYDKDF (reference sequence). This chain's CDR3 is CATSSDRHTEAFF. The CDR3 DNA reads as TGTGCCACCAGCTCGGACAGGCACACTGAAGCTTTCTTT.

V usage is TRBV6-1 and J usage is TRBJ2-1, with 9 bases matching TRBD1. The CDR3 extends over 15 amino acids. Looked up from germline, CDR1 is MNHNS and CDR2 is SASEGT. The ends lost 6 bases at V and 4 bases at J; junction bases unmatched: 7. In DNA form, the CDR3 reads TGTGCCAGCAGGTTAGGACAGGGGCGATACAATGAGCAGTTCTTC. Its protein product is CASRLGQGRYNEQFF.

The CDR3 region is CASSPGSQGGEQYF. The DNA of the CDR3 is TGCGCCAGCAGCCCCGGAAGCCAGGGGGGCGAGCAGTACTTC. The chain carries TRBV5-1 and TRBJ2-7; D possibly corresponds to TRBD1 (7 bases). Per the germline V gene, CDR1 is SGHRS and CDR2 is YFSETQ. The CDR3 loop spans 14 amino acids. V was pared by 4 bases and J by 6 bases, with 17 bases between.

This chain joins TRBV15 and TRBJ1-1; D is possibly TRBD1 (6 bases). This CDR3 contains 15 residues. Trimming removed 5 bases from V and 0 bases from J, with 13 bases in between. Germline CDR1 is LNHNV and CDR2 is YYDKDF (reference sequence). The CDR3 sequence: CATSARGAMNTEAFF. CDR3 coding DNA: TGTGCCACCAGCGCCCGGGGGGCCATGAACACTGAAGCTTTCTTT.

The chain combines TRBV7-2 with TRBJ2-5; D may be TRBD2 (6 bases). The J call may be faulty, since TRBJ2-7 better matches the DNA end. The germline CDR1 and CDR2 sequences are SGHTA and FQGNSA. The CDR3 runs to 13 residues. The CDR3 region is CASSPGDSYEQYF. The CDR3 region has the DNA TGTGCCAGCAGCCCGGGGGACTCCTACGAGCAGTACTTC.

The rearrangement joins TRBV12-5 to TRBJ1-1, with D unclear. The V and J ends lost 5 bases and 6 bases respectively, with 16 bases between them. Germline loops: CDR1 LGHNT, CDR2 FRNRAP. The CDR3 consists of 14 residues. CDR3 DNA sequence: TGTGCTAGTGGTGCCGAGCCGCGCCAGGCTGAAGCTTTCTTT. It specifies CASGAEPRQAEAFF.

This clone was counted a single time. The chain carries TRBV7-9 and TRBJ2-2; 13 bases map to TRBD2. V trimming: 5 bases; J trimming: 3 bases; junction bases outside the gene matches: 3. Germline CDR1 SEHNR, CDR2 FQNEAQ (reference sequence). This CDR3 comprises 16 residues. The CDR3 here is CASSRTSGRDTGELFF. In DNA, the CDR3 is TGTGCCAGCAGCCGGACTAGCGGGAGAGACACCGGGGAGCTGTTTTTT.

The chain carries TRBV4-3 and TRBJ2-6, with TRBD1 as a possible D gene (5 bases). CDR1 LGHNA and CDR2 YSLEER come from the germline V gene. The CDR3 totals 16 residues. Trimming cost V 0 bases and J 0 bases, with 6 bases left between them. For the CDR3, the DNA is TGCGCCAGCAGCCAAGATCAGGGCTCTGGGGCCAACGTCCTGACTTTC. It encodes CASSQDQGSGANVLTF.

The chain has TRBV6-5 and TRBJ1-2; the match to TRBD1 covers 8 bases. J gave up 0 bases and V 5 bases, and 5 bases lay outside the gene matches. The length of the CDR3 is 15 residues. Germline CDR1 and CDR2: MNHEY and SVGAGI. CDR3 DNA: TGTGCCAGCAGTGGGACAGGCCCAACTAACTATGGCTACACCTTC. Translating it yields CASSGTGPTNYGYTF.